What follows are 10 T cell receptor beta chains derived from one specimen sequenced in a study of blood T cell repertoires in COVID-19. Sequencing used immunoSEQ multiplex PCR; TCRdb keeps in-frame clones, though not all of them. The table lists approximately 360,000 clones, approximately 87% of them singletons, with more than 1.5% in the top ten. Sequenced material: PBMCs or T cells enriched from blood (not recorded which). The receptors here all came from a man aged 40-50 years in a cohort exposed to, infected with or recovered from COVID-19 (not recorded which).

V and J are TRBV11-1 and TRBJ2-1, with 11 bases matching TRBD2. CDR1 is SGHAT, CDR2 FQDESV, per germline (reference sequence). The V and J ends lost 4 bases and 3 bases, in that order; junction bases with no gene match: 2. The CDR3 spans 15 residues. The CDR3 protein is CASSSTSGGYNEQFF. For the CDR3, the DNA is TGTGCCAGCAGCTCAACTAGCGGGGGCTACAATGAGCAGTTCTTC.

The chain uses TRBV7-2 and TRBJ2-1; 12 bases map to TRBD2. The germline V gene has CDR1 SGHTA and CDR2 FQGNSA. This CDR3 contains 15 residues. Losses at the gene ends were 10 bases for V and 4 bases for J; bases not matched to a gene: 8. The CDR3 coding sequence is TGTGCCATTACATTGACTAGCGGGAGATACAATGAGCAGTTCTTC. Residues: CAITLTSGRYNEQFF.

The chain joins TRBV9 to TRBJ2-1; 8 bases are shared with TRBD2. The CDR3 sequence is 17 residues long. The V gene end was trimmed by 3 bases and the J gene end by 1 base; junction bases not matched to a gene: 9. The germline V gene has CDR1 SGDLS and CDR2 YYNGEE. In nucleotides, the CDR3 is TGTGCCAGCAGCGGTGGACTAGCCTACAGATCCTACAATGAGCAGTTCTTC. It translates to CASSGGLAYRSYNEQFF. The whole variable domain, filled in from reference TRBV9 and TRBJ2-1, reads DSGVTQTPKHLITATGQRVTLRCSPRSGDLSVYWYQQSLDQGLQFLIQYYNGEERAKGNILERFSAQQFPDLHSELNLSSLELGDSALYFCASSGGLAYRSYNEQFFGPGTRLTVL.

The CDR3 bases are TGTGCCAGCTCACCCCCGGGTTCGGTTTACCAAGAGACCCAGTACTTC. Translated: CASSPPGSVYQETQYF. J is TRBJ2-5 and V is TRBV18; no definite D call. Germline CDR1 is KGHSH and CDR2 is LQKENI. V was pared by 3 bases and J by 0 bases, with 14 bases between. This CDR3 is built from 16 residues.

The chain is built from TRBV6-4 and TRBJ1-6; TRBD1 agrees at 8 bases. J lost 8 bases, V lost 3 bases, and 0 bases had no gene match. Germline V gene data show CDR1 as MRHNA and CDR2 as SNTAGT. The CDR3 is 13 amino acids. The CDR3 bases are TGTGCCAGCAGTGAGACAGGGGATTCACCCCTCCACTTT. Translated: CASSETGDSPLHF.

The chain carries TRBV5-5 and TRBJ1-2; TRBD1 matches at 7 bases. CDR1 and CDR2 from the germline V gene are SGHKS and YYEKEE (reference sequence). The V gene end was trimmed by 0 bases and the J gene end by 0 bases; junction bases not matched to a gene: 2. This CDR3 has 15 residues. The CDR3, as DNA: TGTGCCAGCAGCTTGGGAGGGGGCGCTAACTATGGCTACACCTTC. Protein: CASSLGGGANYGYTF.

The chain employs TRBV7-2 and TRBJ2-7; a possible D gene is TRBD2 (5 bases). V shed 1 base and J shed 1 base, with 17 bases lying between them. The CDR3 runs to 17 residues. Germline lookup yields CDR1 SGHTA and CDR2 FQGNSA. In nucleotides, the CDR3 is TGTGCCAGCAGCTTAGGGCATGCGGGTCCCTTATCCTACGAGCAGTACTTC. Its translation: CASSLGHAGPLSYEQYF.

In its sample, this clone was seen a few times. The genes are TRBV5-1 and TRBJ1-6; possibly TRBD1 for D (6 bases). With 0 bases removed from V and 7 bases from J, the gap between germline ends came to 14 bases. The CDR3 is made up of 16 amino acids. CDR1 and CDR2 (germline): SGHRS, YFSETQ. DNA of the CDR3: TGCGCCAGCAGCTTGGTCTCGGGGGGCGCCAATTCACCCCTCCACTTT. Translation gives CASSLVSGGANSPLHF.

The CDR3: CASRPTGIVGYTF. The CDR3 bases are TGTGCCAGCAGACCGACAGGGATAGTTGGCTACACCTTC. The rearrangement links TRBV2 to TRBJ1-2, with 7 bases identical to TRBD1. The junction had 8 bases not matched to a gene; V was cut back by 6 bases and J by 7 bases. This CDR3 has 13 amino acids. CDR1 and CDR2 from the germline V gene are SNHLY and FYNNEI.

This chain uses TRBV29-1 with TRBJ1-4, with TRBD1 identical over 7 bases. V shed 7 bases, J shed 8 bases, and the junction held 7 bases outside the gene matches. The germline V gene has CDR1 SQVTM and CDR2 ANQGSEA. CDR3 length: 12 amino acids. CDR3: CSAAETGEKLFF. DNA for the CDR3: TGCAGCGCCGCAGAGACAGGGGAAAAACTGTTTTTT.